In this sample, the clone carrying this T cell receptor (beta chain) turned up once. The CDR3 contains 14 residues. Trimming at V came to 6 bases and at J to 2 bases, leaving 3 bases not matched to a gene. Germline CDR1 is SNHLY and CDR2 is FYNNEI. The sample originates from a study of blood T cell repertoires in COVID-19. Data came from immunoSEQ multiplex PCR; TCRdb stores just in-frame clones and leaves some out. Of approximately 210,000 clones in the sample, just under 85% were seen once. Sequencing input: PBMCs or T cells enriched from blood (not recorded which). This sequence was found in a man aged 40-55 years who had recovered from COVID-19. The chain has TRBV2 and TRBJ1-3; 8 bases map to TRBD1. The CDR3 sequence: CASRRTGPGNTIYF. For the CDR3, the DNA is TGTGCCAGCAGGCGGACAGGGCCTGGAAACACCATATATTTT. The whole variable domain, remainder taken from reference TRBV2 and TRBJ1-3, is EPEVTQTPSHQVTQMGQEVILRCVPISNHLYFYWYRQILGQKVEFLVSFYNNEISEKSEIFDDQFSVERPDGSNFTLKIRSTKLEDSAMYFCASRRTGPGNTIYFGEGSWLTVV.